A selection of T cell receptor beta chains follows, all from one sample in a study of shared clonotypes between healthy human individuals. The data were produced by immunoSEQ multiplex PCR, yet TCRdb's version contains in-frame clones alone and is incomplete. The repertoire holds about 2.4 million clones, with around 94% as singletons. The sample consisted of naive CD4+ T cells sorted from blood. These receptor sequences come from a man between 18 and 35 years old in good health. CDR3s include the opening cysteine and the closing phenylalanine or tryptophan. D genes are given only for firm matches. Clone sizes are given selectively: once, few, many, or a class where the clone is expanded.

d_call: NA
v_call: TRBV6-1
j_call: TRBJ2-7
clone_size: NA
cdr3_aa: CASSYQQAYEQYF
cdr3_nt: TGTGCCAGCAGCTACCAGCAGGCCTACGAGCAGTACTTC

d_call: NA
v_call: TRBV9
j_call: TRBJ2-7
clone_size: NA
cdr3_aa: CASSVGQGGIEQYF
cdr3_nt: TGTGCCAGCAGCGTAGGTCAGGGGGGGATCGAGCAGTACTTC

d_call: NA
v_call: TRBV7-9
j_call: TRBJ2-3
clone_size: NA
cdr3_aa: CASSLRSSDLDTQYF
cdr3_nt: TGTGCCAGCAGCTTAAGGTCATCAGATCTAGATACGCAGTATTTT

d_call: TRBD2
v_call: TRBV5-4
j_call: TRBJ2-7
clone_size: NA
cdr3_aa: CASSLGAGSRDEQYF
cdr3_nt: TGTGCCAGCAGCTTGGGAGCGGGGAGCCGGGACGAGCAGTACTTC

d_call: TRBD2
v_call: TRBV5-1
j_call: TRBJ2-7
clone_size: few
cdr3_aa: CASSGGAYEQYF
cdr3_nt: TGCGCCAGCAGCGGGGGGGCCTACGAGCAGTACTTC

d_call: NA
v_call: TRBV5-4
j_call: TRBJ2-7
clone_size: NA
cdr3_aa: CASSPRGSSYEQYF
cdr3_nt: TGTGCCAGCAGCCCTCGGGGGAGCTCCTACGAGCAGTACTTC

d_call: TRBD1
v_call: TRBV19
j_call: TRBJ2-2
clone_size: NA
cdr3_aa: CASSVGTGYNTGELFF
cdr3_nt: TGTGCCAGTAGTGTCGGGACAGGGTATAACACCGGGGAGCTGTTTTTT

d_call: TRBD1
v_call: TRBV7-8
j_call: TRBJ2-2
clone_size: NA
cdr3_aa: CASTPAAGGNTGELFF
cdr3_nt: TGTGCCAGCACCCCCGCGGCAGGGGGGAACACCGGGGAGCTGTTTTTT

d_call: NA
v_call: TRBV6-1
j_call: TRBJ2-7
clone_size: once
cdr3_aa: CASITTGPYEQYF
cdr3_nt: TGTGCCAGCATTACGACAGGACCCTACGAGCAGTACTTC

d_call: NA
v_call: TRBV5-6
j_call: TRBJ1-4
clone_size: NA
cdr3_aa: CASSLGWEKLFF
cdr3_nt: TGTGCCAGCAGCTTGGGATGGGAAAAACTGTTTTTT

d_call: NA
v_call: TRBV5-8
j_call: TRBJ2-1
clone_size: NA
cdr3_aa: CASSLLLLSQTYNEQFF
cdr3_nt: TGTGCCAGCAGCTTATTACTTTTAAGCCAAACCTACAATGAGCAGTTCTTC

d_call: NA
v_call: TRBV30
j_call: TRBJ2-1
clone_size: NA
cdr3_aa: CAWSAGWQAYNEQFF
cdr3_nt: TGTGCCTGGAGTGCCGGCTGGCAGGCCTACAATGAGCAGTTCTTC

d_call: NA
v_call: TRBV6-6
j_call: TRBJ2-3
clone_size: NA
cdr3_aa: CASSAGVATDTQYF
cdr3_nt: TGTGCCAGCAGTGCAGGGGTGGCGACAGATACGCAGTATTTT

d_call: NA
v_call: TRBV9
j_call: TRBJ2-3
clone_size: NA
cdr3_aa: CASSVEGITDTQYF
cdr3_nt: TGTGCCAGCAGCGTAGAGGGCATCACAGATACGCAGTATTTT

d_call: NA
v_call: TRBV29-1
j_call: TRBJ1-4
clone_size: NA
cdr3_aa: CSVQDSPNEKLFF
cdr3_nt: TGCAGCGTGCAGGACAGCCCCAATGAAAAACTGTTTTTT

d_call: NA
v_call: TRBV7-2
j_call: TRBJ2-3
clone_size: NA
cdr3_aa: CASSLVSYSTDTQYF
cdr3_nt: TGTGCCAGCAGCTTAGTATCATACAGCACAGATACGCAGTATTTT

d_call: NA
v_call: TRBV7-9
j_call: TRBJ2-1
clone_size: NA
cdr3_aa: CASSLARGGVRNEQFF
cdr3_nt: TGTGCCAGCAGCTTAGCGAGGGGGGGCGTACGTAATGAGCAGTTCTTC

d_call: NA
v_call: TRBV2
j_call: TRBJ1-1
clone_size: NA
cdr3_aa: CASSERGGAFF
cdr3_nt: TGTGCCAGCAGTGAAAGGGGTGGAGCTTTCTTT

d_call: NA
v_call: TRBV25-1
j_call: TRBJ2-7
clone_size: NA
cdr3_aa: CASSEPGTAYEQYF
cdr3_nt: TGTGCCAGCAGTGAACCAGGAACCGCCTACGAGCAGTACTTC

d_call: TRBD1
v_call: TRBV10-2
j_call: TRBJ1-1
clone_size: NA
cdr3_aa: CASRGDRSEAFF
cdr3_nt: TGCGCCAGCAGGGGGGACAGATCTGAAGCTTTCTTT

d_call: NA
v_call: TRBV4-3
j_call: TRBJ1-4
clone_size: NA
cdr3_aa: CASSQDIRAGAEKLFF
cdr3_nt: TGCGCCAGCAGCCAAGATATTAGGGCAGGCGCTGAAAAACTGTTTTTT

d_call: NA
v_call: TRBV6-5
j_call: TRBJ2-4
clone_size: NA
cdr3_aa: CASSPTSSWPNIQYF
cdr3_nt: TGTGCCAGCAGCCCCACTAGTTCCTGGCCGAACATTCAGTACTTC

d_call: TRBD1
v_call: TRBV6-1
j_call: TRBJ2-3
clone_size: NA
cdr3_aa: CASSSPGQGTDTQYF
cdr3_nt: TGTGCCAGCAGTTCGCCGGGACAGGGAACAGATACGCAGTATTTT

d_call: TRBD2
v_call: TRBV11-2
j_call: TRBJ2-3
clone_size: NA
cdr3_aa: CASSLGTSGGLSTDTQYF
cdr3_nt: TGTGCCAGCAGCTTAGGGACTAGCGGGGGCCTTAGCACAGATACGCAGTATTTT

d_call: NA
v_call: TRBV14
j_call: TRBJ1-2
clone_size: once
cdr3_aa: CASSRGTFRYGYTF
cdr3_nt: TGTGCCAGCAGCCGCGGGACATTTAGATATGGCTACACCTTC

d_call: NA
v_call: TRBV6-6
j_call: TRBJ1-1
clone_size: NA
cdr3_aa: CASSYSAGTTEAFF
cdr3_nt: TGTGCCAGCAGTTACTCGGCAGGTACCACTGAAGCTTTCTTT

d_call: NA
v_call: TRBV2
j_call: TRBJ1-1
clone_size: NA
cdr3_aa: CAISTPPMNTEAFF
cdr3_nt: TGTGCCATCTCAACTCCACCCATGAACACTGAAGCTTTCTTT

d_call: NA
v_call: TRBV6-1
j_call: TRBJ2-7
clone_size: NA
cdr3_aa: CAVQKPGQGSYEQYF
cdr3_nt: TGTGCCGTTCAAAAACCGGGACAAGGCTCCTACGAGCAGTACTTC

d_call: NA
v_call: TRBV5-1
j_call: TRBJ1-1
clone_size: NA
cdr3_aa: CASSQGGAPNTEAFF
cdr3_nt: TGCGCCAGCAGCCAGGGAGGAGCCCCCAACACTGAAGCTTTCTTT

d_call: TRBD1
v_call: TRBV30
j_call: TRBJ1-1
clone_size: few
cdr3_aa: CAWSKRDRATEAFF
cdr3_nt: TGTGCCTGGAGCAAAAGGGACAGGGCCACTGAAGCTTTCTTT

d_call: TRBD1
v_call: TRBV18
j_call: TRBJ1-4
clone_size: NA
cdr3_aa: CASSPLAGTGNEKLFF
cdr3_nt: TGTGCCAGCTCACCACTTGCCGGGACAGGTAATGAAAAACTGTTTTTT

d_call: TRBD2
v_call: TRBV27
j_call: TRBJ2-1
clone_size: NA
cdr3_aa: CAIGGAGQEQFF
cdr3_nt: TGTGCCATCGGGGGGGCGGGCCAGGAGCAGTTCTTC

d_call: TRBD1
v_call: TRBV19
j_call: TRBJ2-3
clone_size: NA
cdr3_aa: CASSIADRGTDTQYF
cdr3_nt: TGTGCCAGTAGTATAGCAGACAGGGGCACAGATACGCAGTATTTT

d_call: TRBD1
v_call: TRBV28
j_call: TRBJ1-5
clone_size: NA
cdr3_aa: CASSPRQGAQHF
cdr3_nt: TGTGCCAGCAGCCCCCGACAGGGGGCCCAGCATTTT

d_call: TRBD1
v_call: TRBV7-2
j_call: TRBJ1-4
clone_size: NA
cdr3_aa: CASSFHRGRNNNEKLFF
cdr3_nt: TGTGCCAGCAGCTTCCACAGGGGGCGGAATAATAATGAAAAACTGTTTTTT

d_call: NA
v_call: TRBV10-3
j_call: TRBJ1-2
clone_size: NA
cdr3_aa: CATRGQNHYGYTF
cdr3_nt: TGTGCCACGCGAGGGCAAAACCACTATGGCTACACCTTC

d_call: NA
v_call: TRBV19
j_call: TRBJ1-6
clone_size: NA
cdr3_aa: CASRFSGDNSPLHF
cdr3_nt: TGTGCCAGTAGGTTCTCTGGTGACAATTCACCCCTCCACTTT

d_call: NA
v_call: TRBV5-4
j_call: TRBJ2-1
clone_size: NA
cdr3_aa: CASTQEGTARGEGEQFF
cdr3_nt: TGTGCCAGCACCCAAGAGGGGACGGCCCGGGGAGAAGGTGAGCAGTTCTTC

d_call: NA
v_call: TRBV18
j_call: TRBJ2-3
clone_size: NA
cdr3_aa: CASSPTGTSTDTQYF
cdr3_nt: TGTGCCAGCTCACCCACCGGGACTAGCACAGATACGCAGTATTTT

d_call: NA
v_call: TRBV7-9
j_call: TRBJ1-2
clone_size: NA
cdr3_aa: CASRRETGYTF
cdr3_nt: TGTGCCAGCCGCAGGGAAACTGGCTACACCTTC

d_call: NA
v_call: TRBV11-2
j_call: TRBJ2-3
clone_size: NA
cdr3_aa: CASSLRGAGTDTQYF
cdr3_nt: TGTGCCAGCAGCTTAAGGGGCGCCGGCACAGATACGCAGTATTTT

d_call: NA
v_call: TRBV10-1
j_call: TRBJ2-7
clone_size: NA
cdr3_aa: CASSESGGSPRGQYF
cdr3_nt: TGCGCCAGCAGTGAGTCAGGGGGAAGCCCTCGGGGGCAGTACTTC

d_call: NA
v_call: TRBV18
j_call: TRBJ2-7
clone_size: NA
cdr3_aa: CASSYMGGKGGYEQYF
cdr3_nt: TGTGCCAGCTCCTATATGGGGGGAAAAGGGGGCTACGAGCAGTACTTC

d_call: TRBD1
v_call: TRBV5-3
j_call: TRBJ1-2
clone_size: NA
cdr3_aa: CARSGQGNYGYTF
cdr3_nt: TGTGCCAGAAGCGGACAGGGAAACTATGGCTACACCTTC

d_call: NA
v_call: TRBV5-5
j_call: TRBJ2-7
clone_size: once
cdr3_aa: CASSLSGAYEQYF
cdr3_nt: TGTGCCAGCAGCCTTAGTGGAGCCTACGAGCAGTACTTC

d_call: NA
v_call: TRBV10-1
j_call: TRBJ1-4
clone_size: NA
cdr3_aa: CASSGGRNNEKLFF
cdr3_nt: TGCGCCAGCAGTGGGGGAAGGAATAATGAAAAACTGTTTTTT

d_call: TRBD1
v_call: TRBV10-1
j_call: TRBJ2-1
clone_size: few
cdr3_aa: CASSAGQGWLAYNEQFF
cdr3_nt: TGCGCCAGCAGTGCAGGACAGGGGTGGCTCGCCTACAATGAGCAGTTCTTC

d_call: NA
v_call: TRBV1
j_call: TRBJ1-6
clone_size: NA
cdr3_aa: CTSSHYNSPLHF
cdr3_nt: TGCACCAGCAGCCATTATAATTCACCCCTCCACTTT